This TCR beta chain came from a study of shared clonotypes between healthy human individuals. Germline values: CDR1 SGHVS, CDR2 FQNEAQ. With 5 bases removed from V and 3 bases from J, the gap between germline ends came to 14 bases. The CDR3 runs 14 residues. Libraries were prepared by immunoSEQ multiplex PCR; TCRdb keeps only in-frame clonotypes and omits some of them. This table holds approximately 1,500,000 clones, roughly 96% found once. The gene calls are TRBV7-8 and TRBJ2-7; tentatively, D is TRBD2 (6 bases). The origin of this receptor is a man in his thirties or forties in good health. Sequenced material: naive CD4+ T cells sorted from blood. The subset denotes: CD45RA+ positively selected. The CDR3 spells CASSVAGLHYEQYF. Written as DNA, the CDR3 is TGTGCCAGCAGCGTGGCGGGACTCCACTACGAGCAGTACTTC.